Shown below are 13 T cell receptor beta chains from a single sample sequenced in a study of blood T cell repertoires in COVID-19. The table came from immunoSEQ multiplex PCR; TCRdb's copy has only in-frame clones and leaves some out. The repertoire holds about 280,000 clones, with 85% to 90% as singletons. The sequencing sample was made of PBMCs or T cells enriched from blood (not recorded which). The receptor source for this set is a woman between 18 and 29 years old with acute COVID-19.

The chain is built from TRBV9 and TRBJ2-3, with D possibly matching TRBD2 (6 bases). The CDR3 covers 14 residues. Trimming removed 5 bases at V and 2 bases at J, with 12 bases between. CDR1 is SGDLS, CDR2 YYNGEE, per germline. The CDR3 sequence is CASRPGLNTDTQYF. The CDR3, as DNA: TGTGCCAGCAGACCGGGACTTAACACAGATACGCAGTATTTT.

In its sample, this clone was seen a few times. CDR3 in amino acids: CASSQLAGEVNEQFF. In nucleotides, the CDR3 is TGTGCCAGCAGCCAACTAGCGGGAGAGGTAAATGAGCAGTTCTTC. V usage is TRBV3-1 (or the pseudogene TRBV3-2) and J usage is TRBJ2-1; TRBD2 matches 10 bases. This CDR3 is 15 amino acids long. CDR1 and CDR2 (germline): LGHDT, YNNKEL (reference sequence). With V trimmed by 2 bases and J by 7 bases, 5 bases remained unmatched.

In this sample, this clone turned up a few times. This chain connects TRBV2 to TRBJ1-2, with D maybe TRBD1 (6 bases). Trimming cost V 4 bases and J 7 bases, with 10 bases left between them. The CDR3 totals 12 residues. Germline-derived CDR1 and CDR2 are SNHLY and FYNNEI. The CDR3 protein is CASSGTVSGYTF. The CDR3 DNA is TGTGCCAGCAGTGGGACAGTCAGTGGCTACACCTTC.

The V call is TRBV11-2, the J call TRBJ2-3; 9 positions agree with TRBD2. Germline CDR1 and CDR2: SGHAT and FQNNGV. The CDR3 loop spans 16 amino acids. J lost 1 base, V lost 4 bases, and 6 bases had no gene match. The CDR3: CASSSLAGRGTDTQYF. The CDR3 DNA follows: TGTGCCAGCAGCTCCCTAGCGGGGAGGGGCACAGATACGCAGTATTTT.

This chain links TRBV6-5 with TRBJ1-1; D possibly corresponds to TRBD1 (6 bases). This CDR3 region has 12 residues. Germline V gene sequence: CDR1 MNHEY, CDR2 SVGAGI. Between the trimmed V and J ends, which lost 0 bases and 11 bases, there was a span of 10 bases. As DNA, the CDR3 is TGTGCCAGCAGTTACTCCGGGGGGCTCGCTTTCTTT. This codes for CASSYSGGLAFF.

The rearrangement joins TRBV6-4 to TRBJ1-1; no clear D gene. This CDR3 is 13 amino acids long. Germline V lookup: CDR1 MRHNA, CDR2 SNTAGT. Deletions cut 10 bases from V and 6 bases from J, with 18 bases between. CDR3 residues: CATPGWPFSEAFF. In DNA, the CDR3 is TGTGCCACCCCCGGGTGGCCGTTCTCTGAAGCTTTCTTT.

In DNA, the CDR3 is TGTGCCAGCAGACCAACAACGGGACTCCGGAGGGGCTACACCTTC. It specifies CASRPTTGLRRGYTF. The V and J genes are TRBV28 and TRBJ1-2; tentative D call: TRBD1 (5 bases). The germline V gene has CDR1 MDHEN and CDR2 SYDVKM. This CDR3 comprises 15 residues. The ends were cut back, 6 bases at V and 8 bases at J, with 22 bases in the middle.

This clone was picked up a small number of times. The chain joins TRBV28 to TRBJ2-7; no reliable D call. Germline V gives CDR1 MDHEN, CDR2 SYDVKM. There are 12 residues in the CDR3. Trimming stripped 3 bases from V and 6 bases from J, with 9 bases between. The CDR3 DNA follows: TGTGCCAGCAGTTTGCTTCCGGGCGAGCAGTACTTC. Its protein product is CASSLLPGEQYF.

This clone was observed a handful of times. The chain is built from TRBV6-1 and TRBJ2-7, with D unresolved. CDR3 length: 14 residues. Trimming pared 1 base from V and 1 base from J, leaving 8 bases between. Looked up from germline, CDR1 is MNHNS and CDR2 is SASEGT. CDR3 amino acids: CASSEGYSSYEQYF. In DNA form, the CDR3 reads TGTGCCAGCAGTGAAGGGTACAGTTCCTACGAGCAGTACTTC.

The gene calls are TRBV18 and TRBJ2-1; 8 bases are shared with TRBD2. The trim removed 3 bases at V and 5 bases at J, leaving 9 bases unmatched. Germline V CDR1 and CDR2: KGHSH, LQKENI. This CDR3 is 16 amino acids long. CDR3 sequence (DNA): TGTGCCAGCTCACCGCCCGGGACTAGGGATAACAATGAGCAGTTCTTC. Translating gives CASSPPGTRDNNEQFF.

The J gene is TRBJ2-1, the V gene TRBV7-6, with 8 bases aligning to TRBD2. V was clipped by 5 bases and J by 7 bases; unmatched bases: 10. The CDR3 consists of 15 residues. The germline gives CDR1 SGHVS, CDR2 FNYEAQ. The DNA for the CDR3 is TGTGCCAGCAGCCCACCCGGGACTAGGATGAATGAGCAGTTCTTC. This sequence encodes CASSPPGTRMNEQFF.

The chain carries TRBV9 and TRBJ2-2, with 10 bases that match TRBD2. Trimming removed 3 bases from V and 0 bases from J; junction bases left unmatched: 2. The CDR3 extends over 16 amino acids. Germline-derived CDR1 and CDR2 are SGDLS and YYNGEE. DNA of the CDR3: TGTGCCAGCAGCGACGGACTAGCGGCGAACACCGGGGAGCTGTTTTTT. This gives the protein CASSDGLAANTGELFF. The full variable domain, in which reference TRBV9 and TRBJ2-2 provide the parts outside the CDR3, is DSGVTQTPKHLITATGQRVTLRCSPRSGDLSVYWYQQSLDQGLQFLIQYYNGEERAKGNILERFSAQQFPDLHSELNLSSLELGDSALYFCASSDGLAANTGELFFGEGSRLTVL.

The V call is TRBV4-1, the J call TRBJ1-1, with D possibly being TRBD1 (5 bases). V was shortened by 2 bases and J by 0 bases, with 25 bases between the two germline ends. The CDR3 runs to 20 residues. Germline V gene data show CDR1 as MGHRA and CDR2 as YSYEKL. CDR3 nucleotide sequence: TGCGCCAGCAGCCAAAGACTAGGGGAAGGGCGGTCTTCAATGAACACTGAAGCTTTCTTT. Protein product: CASSQRLGEGRSSMNTEAFF.